The 30 T cell receptor beta chains given below trace back to one sample, sequenced in a study of preoperative IRX-2 immunotherapy in early breast cancer. Regarding treatment: preoperative locoregional IRX-2 cytokine immunotherapy. Clones were sequenced by immunoSEQ multiplex PCR, and TCRdb holds only the in-frame ones, with some missing. The sample contains approximately 5,100 clones, around 61% of which appear only once. The source was tumor tissue, collected before IRX-2 immunotherapy. Receptors were obtained from a human donor with breast cancer.

CDR3 nucleotides: TGTGCCAGCAGCCTTGGGACGTCTGAAGCTTTCTTT. Amino acid sequence: CASSLGTSEAFF. J is TRBJ1-1 and V is TRBV9; weak D call: TRBD1 (5 bases). The germline V and J ends were trimmed by 4 bases and 6 bases, with 10 bases remaining between them. The CDR3 runs 12 residues. From germline, CDR1 is SGDLS and CDR2 YYNGEE. The complete variable domain, with remaining parts taken from reference TRBV9 and TRBJ1-1, reads DSGVTQTPKHLITATGQRVTLRCSPRSGDLSVYWYQQSLDQGLQFLIQYYNGEERAKGNILERFSAQQFPDLHSELNLSSLELGDSALYFCASSLGTSEAFFGQGTRLTVV.

The chain has TRBV23-1 and TRBJ1-4; D gene uncertain. TRBV23-1 belongs to the ORF category, with a function that is uncertain. The CDR3 sequence is 13 residues long. The V end lost 6 bases, the J end lost 11 bases, and 16 bases lay between the germline ends. CDR3 residues: CASSLIMGEKLFF. The CDR3 bases are TGCGCCAGCAGCTTGATTATGGGTGAGAAACTGTTTTTT.

The J gene is TRBJ2-2, the V gene TRBV6-8; D is possibly TRBD2 (6 bases). The CDR3 extends over 14 amino acids. Germline assignment: CDR1 MNHGY and CDR2 SAAAGT. The V end was cut by 8 bases, the J end by 0 bases, with 10 bases between. In nucleotides, the CDR3 is TGTGCCAGCCGGAGGGCGGCGAACACCGGGGAGCTGTTTTTT. This gives the protein CASRRAANTGELFF.

This clone was seen only once. The V call is TRBV6-8, the J call TRBJ1-5, with 8 bases aligning to TRBD1. Losses at the gene ends were 5 bases for V and 5 bases for J; bases not matched to a gene: 8. Per germline, CDR1 MNHGY and CDR2 SAAAGT. The CDR3 length is 15 residues. DNA for the CDR3: TGTGCCAGCAGTCCCTCGACAGGGGAGGATCAGCCCCAGCATTTT. It specifies CASSPSTGEDQPQHF.

V usage is TRBV6-8 and J usage is TRBJ2-1; possibly TRBD2 for D (5 bases). The CDR3 covers 15 residues. In germline, CDR1 is MNHGY, CDR2 SAAAGT. V gave up 2 bases and J gave up 3 bases, with 11 bases separating them. As DNA, the CDR3 is TGTGCCAGCAGTTACCTGGCTAGCAGCTACAATGAGCAGTTCTTC. Translating it yields CASSYLASSYNEQFF.

This sequence joins TRBV28 and TRBJ2-1, with 11 nucleotides matching TRBD2. CDR1 MDHEN and CDR2 SYDVKM come from the germline V gene. V was clipped by 4 bases and J by 7 bases; unmatched bases: 6. The CDR3 contains 15 residues. The CDR3 bases are TGTGCCAGCAGTTCGACCCTAGCGGGAGGAAATGAGCAGTTCTTC. It yields the protein CASSSTLAGGNEQFF.

The chain has TRBV10-2 and TRBJ2-1; 10 bases map to TRBD1. CDR1 is WSHSY and CDR2 is SAAADI in the germline V gene. This CDR3 region has 14 residues. V lost 6 bases to trimming and J lost 12 bases; unmatched junction nucleotides: 11. CDR3 loop: CASSGDRGIGGQFF. Here the CDR3 DNA reads TGCGCCAGCAGCGGGGACAGGGGAATTGGTGGGCAGTTCTTC.

About this clone: Germline is not matched at one junction end, which may reflect a read error. Owing to an unread or ambiguous base, the encoded residue is reported as X. The genes are TRBV9 and TRBJ2-7, with 10 bases matching TRBD1. CDR3 size: 13 residues. Germline CDR1 SGDLS, CDR2 YYNGEE. The CDR3 DNA reads as TGTGCCACCACGGACAGGGGGTCCTACGAKCAGTACTTC. Protein product: CATTDRGSYXQYF.

This sequence joins TRBV18 and TRBJ2-1; 10 positions agree with TRBD2. This CDR3 is built from 13 residues. The germline V gene has CDR1 KGHSH and CDR2 LQKENI. V shed 3 bases and J 9 bases; nucleotides not matched to a gene: 2. The chain's CDR3 is CASSPLAGGEQFF. CDR3 DNA sequence: TGTGCCAGCTCACCTTTAGCGGGGGGTGAGCAGTTCTTC.

The chain recombines TRBV7-7 with TRBJ2-1; D is perhaps TRBD1 (6 bases). V lost 1 base and J lost 4, with 11 bases in between. Germline V CDR1 and CDR2: SSHAT, FNYEAQ (reference sequence). CDR3 length: 15 amino acids. The CDR3 spells CASSLEQGNYNEQFF. The CDR3 DNA sequence: TGTGCCAGCAGCTTAGAACAGGGAAATTACAATGAGCAGTTCTTC.

The chain links TRBV9 to TRBJ2-7; 14 bases fit TRBD2. CDR1 is SGDLS, CDR2 YYNGEE, per germline. Trimming at V came to 5 bases and at J to 4 bases, leaving 5 bases not matched to a gene. This CDR3 comprises 15 residues. CDR3 sequence: CASRAGTSGRYEQYF. The CDR3 DNA follows: TGTGCCAGCAGAGCCGGGACTAGCGGGAGATACGAGCAGTACTTC.

The chain joins TRBV30 to TRBJ1-4; D unclear. Germline V CDR1 and CDR2: GTSNPN, SVGIG (reference sequence). The CDR3 consists of 15 residues. Trimming removed 1 base from V and 0 bases from J, with 9 bases in between. CDR3 in DNA: TGTGCCTGGAGTGGGCAGCTTGCAACTAATGAAAAACTGTTTTTT. This translates into CAWSGQLATNEKLFF.

J is TRBJ1-3 and V is TRBV5-1; the D gene is possibly TRBD1 (6 bases). Germline lookup yields CDR1 SGHRS and CDR2 YFSETQ. V was cut by 4 bases and J by 0 bases, with 14 bases left in between. The CDR3 contains 16 residues. This CDR3 reads CASSALDSPSGNTIYF. In nucleotides, the CDR3 is TGCGCCAGCAGCGCCCTGGACAGCCCCTCTGGAAACACCATATATTTT.

The chain combines TRBV10-3 with TRBJ1-2; D unclear. The germline V gene has CDR1 ENHRY and CDR2 SYGVKD. With 3 bases removed from V and 7 bases from J, the gap between germline ends came to 15 bases. This CDR3 region has 14 residues. CDR3 in amino acids: CAISEFEQSRGYTF. CDR3 DNA: TGTGCCATCAGTGAATTTGAACAGTCGCGTGGCTACACCTTC.

The chain is built from TRBV6-8 and TRBJ2-7; 8 bases are a match to TRBD1. Germline CDR1 MNHGY, CDR2 SAAAGT. The J segment lost 12 bases and the V segment lost 6 bases, leaving 13 bases of the junction unmatched. There are 13 residues in the CDR3. The CDR3 DNA reads TGTGCCAGCAGCTCCAGGACAGGGAAGCTGGCGTACTTC. Translation gives CASSSRTGKLAYF.

The table lists this clone with a few counts. Additional DNA sequences in this sample encode the identical CDR3. The rearrangement links TRBV28 to TRBJ2-7, with a weak D call TRBD1 (5 bases). The V end lost 4 bases, the J end lost 7 bases, and 14 bases lay between the germline ends. Looked up from germline, CDR1 is MDHEN and CDR2 is SYDVKM. The CDR3 length is 13 residues. In DNA, the CDR3 is TGTGCCAGCAGTTCTCAGGGCCCTCGTGAGCAGTACTTC. Translated, it gives CASSSQGPREQYF.

The chain combines TRBV11-3 with TRBJ2-2; 10 bases align to TRBD1. The CDR3 is 16 residues long. CDR1 is SGHNT and CDR2 is YENEEA in the germline V gene. The junction had 10 bases not matched to a gene; V was cut back by 6 bases and J by 6 bases. The CDR3 protein is CASRSTGGAYPGELFF. The CDR3 DNA reads TGTGCCAGCAGATCGACAGGGGGCGCTTACCCCGGGGAGCTGTTTTTT.

This clone is termed medium-sized. This CDR3 is CASSYSFVGTGELFF. The CDR3 DNA sequence: TGTGCCAGCAGTTACTCGTTTGTCGGAACCGGGGAGCTGTTTTTT. The chain carries TRBV6-8 and TRBJ2-2; D gene ambiguous. The CDR3 is made up of 15 amino acids. The germline V gene has CDR1 MNHGY and CDR2 SAAAGT. V lost 0 bases, J lost 5 bases, and 10 bases lay in between.

The chain joins TRBV11-3 to TRBJ2-4; 14 positions match TRBD2. V shed 5 bases and J 10 bases; nucleotides not matched to a gene: 10. The CDR3 extends over 16 amino acids. The V gene's germline CDR1 is SGHNT and CDR2 YENEEA. Here the CDR3 DNA reads TGTGCCAGCAGCGTCGGGACTAGCGGGAGTGTAGCGATTCAGTACTTC. Translated: CASSVGTSGSVAIQYF.

The gene calls are TRBV7-7 and TRBJ2-1, with a weak D call TRBD1 (5 bases). CDR1 is SSHAT, CDR2 FNYEAQ, per germline (reference sequence). Trimming took off 3 bases at V and 5 bases at J, with 17 bases between the two ends. The CDR3 runs 16 residues. CDR3 DNA sequence: TGTGCCAGCAGCTTGGCCTTCAGGGCGGTCCACAATGAGCAGTTCTTC. Amino acids: CASSLAFRAVHNEQFF.

V gene TRBV5-1 combines with J gene TRBJ2-7; 10 nucleotides agree with TRBD1. Trimming at V came to 4 bases and at J to 3 bases, leaving 10 bases not matched to a gene. CDR1 is SGHRS, CDR2 YFSETQ, per germline. This CDR3 is 16 amino acids long. CDR3 residues: CASSLYDWDRGYEQYF. CDR3 nucleotide sequence: TGCGCCAGCAGCCTTTACGACTGGGACAGGGGCTACGAGCAGTACTTC.

The gene calls are TRBV6-8 and TRBJ1-1; no reliable D call. V was shortened by 2 bases and J by 4 bases, with 14 bases between the two germline ends. This CDR3 contains 15 residues. Germline V gives CDR1 MNHGY, CDR2 SAAAGT. Written as DNA, the CDR3 is TGTGCCAGCAGTTACCAGGCGGGTCTAGGCACTGAAGCTTTCTTT. As protein: CASSYQAGLGTEAFF.

The J gene is TRBJ2-7, the V gene TRBV6-8, with 14 nucleotides matching TRBD2. J was trimmed by 6 bases and V by 2 bases; bases with no gene match: 6. The CDR3 sequence is 16 residues long. From germline, CDR1 is MNHGY and CDR2 SAAAGT. DNA of the CDR3: TGTGCCAGCAGTTACCGACTAGCGGGAGGGCCGGGCGAGCAGTACTTC. Translating gives CASSYRLAGGPGEQYF.

This chain connects TRBV6-8 to TRBJ2-7; 7 nucleotides align to TRBD2. This CDR3 has 15 amino acids. CDR1 MNHGY and CDR2 SAAAGT come from the germline V gene. With V trimmed by 2 bases and J by 2 bases, 6 bases remained unmatched. The CDR3 DNA is TGTGCCAGCAGTTACGACGCTAGCGGCCCCTACGAGCAGTACTTC. It specifies CASSYDASGPYEQYF.

The V call is TRBV15, the J call TRBJ2-6; possible D gene TRBD2, 6 bases. Germline CDR1 is LNHNV and CDR2 is YYDKDF (reference sequence). This CDR3 region has 17 residues. Trimming took off 0 bases at V and 11 bases at J, with 20 bases between the two ends. This CDR3 is CATSRDPRLVQVDVLTF. The CDR3 DNA reads TGTGCCACCAGCAGAGATCCCAGACTAGTTCAAGTCGACGTCCTGACTTTC. Full variable domain (remainder filled in from reference TRBV15 and TRBJ2-6): DAMVIQNPRYQVTQFGKPVTLSCSQTLNHNVMYWYQQKSSQAPKLLFHYYDKDFNNEADTPDNFQSRRPNTSFCFLDIRSPGLGDTAMYLCATSRDPRLVQVDVLTFGAGSRLTVL.

This clone has more than one count but fewer than ten. The chain has TRBV18 and TRBJ1-2, with a tentative D call TRBD1 (5 bases). Deletions cut 4 bases from V and 6 bases from J, with 21 bases between. The CDR3 extends over 16 amino acids. Germline assignment: CDR1 KGHSH and CDR2 LQKENI. The CDR3 bases are TGTGCCAGCTCACTAGGGACTGGGACGGTGGATAATGGCTACACCTTC. It translates to CASSLGTGTVDNGYTF. Full variable domain (rest looked up from reference TRBV18 and TRBJ1-2): NAGVMQNPRHLVRRRGQEARLRCSPMKGHSHVYWYRQLPEEGLKFMVYLQKENIIDESGMPKERFSAEFPKEGPSILRIQQVVRGDSAAYFCASSLGTGTVDNGYTFGSGTRLTVV.

V is TRBV7-5 and J is TRBJ2-1; the D call TRBD2 from the table was never checked on the DNA. TRBV7-5 is tagged as a pseudogene. The CDR3 sequence is 15 residues long. The CDR3 nucleotides are TGTGCCAGCAGCGAGACTAGCGGAAACTACAATGAGCAGTTCTTC. It yields the protein CASSETSGNYNEQFF.

The chain employs TRBV11-3 and TRBJ2-3, with TRBD2 as a possible D gene (5 bases). CDR1 is SGHNT, CDR2 YENEEA, per germline. The CDR3 has 18 residues. Trimming pared 4 bases from V and 3 bases from J, leaving 23 bases between. CDR3 in DNA: TGTGCCAGCAGCTCCCCGGGGTCGGGCGGAGTGCCTACAGATACGCAGTATTTT. Translating it yields CASSSPGSGGVPTDTQYF.

Only a few counts were recorded for this clone. The germline gene is not matched at one end of the junction; a read error may be the cause. The V and J genes are TRBV14 and TRBJ2-3; 11 bases match TRBD1. The CDR3 extends over 17 amino acids. From germline, CDR1 is SGHDN and CDR2 FVKESK. CDR3 nucleotide sequence: TGTGCCAGCAGACAAGAGAGGTGGGACAGGGGGTATGATACGCAGTATTTT. It yields the protein CASRQERWDRGYDTQYF.

The chain joins TRBV6-8 to TRBJ1-2; D gene unclear. Germline V gene data show CDR1 as MNHGY and CDR2 as SAAAGT. V dropped 6 bases and J dropped 7 bases, with 12 bases sitting between them. The CDR3 contains 12 residues. The CDR3 DNA is TGTGCCAGCAGGGCCTCTCGCTTTGGCTACACCTTC. Residues: CASRASRFGYTF.